The source of this T cell receptor beta chain is a study of T cell responses to AZD1222 COVID-19 vaccine. Broader study findings: Samples come after the peak T cell response, not at day 14. Increased Spike-specific TCR breadth and depth were observed after two AZD1222 doses.

The CDR3 is 13 residues long. Trimming stripped 5 bases from V and 6 bases from J, with 11 bases between. The germline V gene encodes CDR1 SGHTA and CDR2 FQGTGA. With regard to this clone: The antigen is not known.

Method: immunoSEQ multiplex PCR; TCRdb's copy keeps in-frame clones and lacks some. The table records around 99,000 clones, about 90% of them present only once. The sequence derives from an adult in good health. Sample: peripheral blood, taken on day 0 of AZD1222 vaccination. The chain is built from TRBV7-3 and TRBJ1-5, with a weak D call TRBD1 (6 bases). CDR3 region: CASSPGAGQPQHF. The CDR3 nucleotides are TGTGCCAGCAGCCCAGGGGCAGGTCAGCCCCAGCATTTT.